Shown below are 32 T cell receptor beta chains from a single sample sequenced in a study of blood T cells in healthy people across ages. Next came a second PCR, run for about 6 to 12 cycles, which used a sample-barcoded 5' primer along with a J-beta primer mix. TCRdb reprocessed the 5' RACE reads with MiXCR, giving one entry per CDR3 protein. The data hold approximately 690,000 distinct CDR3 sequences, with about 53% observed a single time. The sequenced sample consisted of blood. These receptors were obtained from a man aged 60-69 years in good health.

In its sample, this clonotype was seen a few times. CDR3 coding DNA: TGCAGCGTTATACCCGGGACAGGGTTCTCCGGGGCCAACGTCCTGACTTTC. Protein product: CSVIPGTGFSGANVLTF. This chain links TRBV29-1 with TRBJ2-6, with 9 bases aligning to TRBD1. The trim removed 5 bases at V and 4 bases at J, leaving 12 bases unmatched. CDR3 size: 17 residues. In germline, CDR1 is SQVTM, CDR2 ANQGSEA.

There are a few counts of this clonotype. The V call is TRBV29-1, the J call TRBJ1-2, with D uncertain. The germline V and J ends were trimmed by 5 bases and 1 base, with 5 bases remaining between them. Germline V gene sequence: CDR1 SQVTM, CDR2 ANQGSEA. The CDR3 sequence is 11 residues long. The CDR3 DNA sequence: TGCAGCGTTAAAGTTAACTATGGCTACACCTTC. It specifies CSVKVNYGYTF.

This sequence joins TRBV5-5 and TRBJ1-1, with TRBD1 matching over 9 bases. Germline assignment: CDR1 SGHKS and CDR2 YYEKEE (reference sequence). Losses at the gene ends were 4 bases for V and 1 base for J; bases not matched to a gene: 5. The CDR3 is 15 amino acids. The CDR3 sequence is CASSLRDRANTEAFF. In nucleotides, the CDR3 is TGTGCCAGCAGCCTCCGGGACAGGGCGAACACTGAAGCTTTCTTT. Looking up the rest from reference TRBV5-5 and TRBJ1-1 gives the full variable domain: DAGVTQSPTHLIKTRGQQVTLRCSPISGHKSVSWYQQVLGQGPQFIFQYYEKEERGRGNFPDRFSARQFPNYSSELNVNALLLGDSALYLCASSLRDRANTEAFFGQGTRLTVV.

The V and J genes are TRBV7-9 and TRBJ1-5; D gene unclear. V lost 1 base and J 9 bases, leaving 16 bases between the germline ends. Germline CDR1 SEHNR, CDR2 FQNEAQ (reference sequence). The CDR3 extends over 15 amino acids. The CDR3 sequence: CASSLGLGSGLPQHF. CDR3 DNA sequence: TGTGCCAGCAGCTTAGGTCTTGGCAGTGGCTTGCCCCAGCATTTT. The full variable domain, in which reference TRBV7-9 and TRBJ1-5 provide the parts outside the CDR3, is DTGVSQNPRHKITKRGQNVTFRCDPISEHNRLYWYRQTLGQGPEFLTYFQNEAQLEKSRLLSDRFSAERPKGSFSTLEIQRTEQGDSAMYLCASSLGLGSGLPQHFGDGTRLSIL.

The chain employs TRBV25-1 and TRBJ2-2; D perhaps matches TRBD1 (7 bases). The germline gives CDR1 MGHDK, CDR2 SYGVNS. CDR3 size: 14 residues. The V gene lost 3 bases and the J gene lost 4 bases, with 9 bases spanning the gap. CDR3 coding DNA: TGTGCCAGCAGTGAGGAGGGGGCCACCGGGGAGCTGTTTTTT. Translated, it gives CASSEEGATGELFF.

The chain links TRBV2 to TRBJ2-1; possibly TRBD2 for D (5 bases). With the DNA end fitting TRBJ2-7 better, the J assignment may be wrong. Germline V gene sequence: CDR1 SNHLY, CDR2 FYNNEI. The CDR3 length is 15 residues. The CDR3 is CASSPRGSRYNEQYF. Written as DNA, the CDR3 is TGTGCCAGCAGTCCGCGAGGGTCTAGATACAATGAGCAGTACTTC.

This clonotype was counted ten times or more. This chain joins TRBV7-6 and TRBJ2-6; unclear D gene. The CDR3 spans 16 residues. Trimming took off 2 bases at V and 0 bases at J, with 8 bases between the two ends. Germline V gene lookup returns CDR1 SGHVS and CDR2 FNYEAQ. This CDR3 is CASSLSSDSGANVLTF. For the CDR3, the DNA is TGTGCCAGCAGCTTATCATCGGACTCTGGGGCCAACGTCCTGACTTTC. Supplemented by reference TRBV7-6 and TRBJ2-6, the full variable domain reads GAGVSQSPRYKVTKRGQDVALRCDPISGHVSLYWYRQALGQGPEFLTYFNYEAQQDKSGLPNDRFSAERPEGSISTLTIQRTEQRDSAMYRCASSLSSDSGANVLTFGAGSRLTVL.

CDR3: CATRLAGQAGGQYF. DNA of the CDR3: TGTGCCACCCGACTAGCGGGGCAGGCTGGCGGCCAGTACTTC. V and J are TRBV25-1 and TRBJ2-7; 11 bases line up with TRBD2. The CDR3 contains 14 residues. Germline CDR1 is MGHDK and CDR2 is SYGVNS. Trimming at V came to 10 bases and at J to 10 bases, leaving 15 bases not matched to a gene.

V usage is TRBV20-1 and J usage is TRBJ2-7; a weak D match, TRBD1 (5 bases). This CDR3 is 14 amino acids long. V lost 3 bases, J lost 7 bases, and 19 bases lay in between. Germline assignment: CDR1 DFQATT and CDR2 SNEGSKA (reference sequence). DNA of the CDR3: TGCAGTGCTAGGCCACCTGGGGCACTACGGGAGCAGTACTTC. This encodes CSARPPGALREQYF.

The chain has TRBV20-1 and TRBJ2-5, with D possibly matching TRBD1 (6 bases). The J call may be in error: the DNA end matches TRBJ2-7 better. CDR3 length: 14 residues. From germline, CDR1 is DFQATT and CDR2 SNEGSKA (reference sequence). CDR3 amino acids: CSARPGHRDHEQYF. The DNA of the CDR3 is TGCAGTGCTAGACCTGGGCACAGGGACCACGAGCAGTACTTC.

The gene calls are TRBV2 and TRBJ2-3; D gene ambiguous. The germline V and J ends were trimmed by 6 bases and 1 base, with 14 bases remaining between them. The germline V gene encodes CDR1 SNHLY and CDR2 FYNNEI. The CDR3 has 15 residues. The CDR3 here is CASRPGSAGTDTQYF. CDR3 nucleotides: TGTGCCAGCAGGCCTGGGTCAGCAGGCACAGATACGCAGTATTTT.

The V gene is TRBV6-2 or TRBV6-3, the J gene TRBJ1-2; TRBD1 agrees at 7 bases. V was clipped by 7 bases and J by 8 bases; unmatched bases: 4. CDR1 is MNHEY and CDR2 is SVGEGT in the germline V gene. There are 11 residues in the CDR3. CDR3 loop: CASNDRDGYTF. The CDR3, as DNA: TGTGCCAGCAATGACAGGGACGGCTACACCTTC.

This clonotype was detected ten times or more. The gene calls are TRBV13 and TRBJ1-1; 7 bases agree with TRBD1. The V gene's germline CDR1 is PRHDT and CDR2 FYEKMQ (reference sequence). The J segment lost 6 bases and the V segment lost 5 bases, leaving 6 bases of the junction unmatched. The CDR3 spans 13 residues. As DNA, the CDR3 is TGTGCCAGCAGCCAGGGGGGACGCGCTGAAGCTTTCTTT. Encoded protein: CASSQGGRAEAFF.

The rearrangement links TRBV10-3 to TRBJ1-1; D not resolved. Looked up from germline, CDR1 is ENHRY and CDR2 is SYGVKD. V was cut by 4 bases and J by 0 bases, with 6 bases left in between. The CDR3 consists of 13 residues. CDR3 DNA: TGTGCCATCAGTGGTCAAATGAACACTGAAGCTTTCTTT. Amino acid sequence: CAISGQMNTEAFF.

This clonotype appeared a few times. The CDR3 spells CASSLVPSGAASTGELFF. Here the CDR3 DNA reads TGCGCCAGCAGCTTGGTTCCTAGCGGGGCTGCGAGCACCGGGGAGCTGTTTTTT. The chain couples TRBV5-1 to TRBJ2-2; 9 bases are a match to TRBD2. Germline trimming cut 0 bases from V and 4 bases from J; bases unmatched to any gene: 10. Germline values: CDR1 SGHRS, CDR2 YFSETQ. CDR3 length: 18 residues.

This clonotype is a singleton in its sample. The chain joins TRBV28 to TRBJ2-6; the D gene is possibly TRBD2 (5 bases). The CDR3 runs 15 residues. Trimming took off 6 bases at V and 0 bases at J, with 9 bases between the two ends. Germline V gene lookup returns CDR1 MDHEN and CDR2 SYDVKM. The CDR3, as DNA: TGTGCCAGCAGAGAGGGCTCCTCTGGGGCCAACGTCCTGACTTTC. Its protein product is CASREGSSGANVLTF.

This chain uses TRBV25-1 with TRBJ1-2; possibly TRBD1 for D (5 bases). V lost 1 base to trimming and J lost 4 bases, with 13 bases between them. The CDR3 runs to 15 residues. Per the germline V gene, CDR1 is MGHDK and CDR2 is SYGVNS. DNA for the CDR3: TGTGCCAGCAGTGAATCGGGGGGAGAGGCCTATGGCTACACCTTC. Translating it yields CASSESGGEAYGYTF.

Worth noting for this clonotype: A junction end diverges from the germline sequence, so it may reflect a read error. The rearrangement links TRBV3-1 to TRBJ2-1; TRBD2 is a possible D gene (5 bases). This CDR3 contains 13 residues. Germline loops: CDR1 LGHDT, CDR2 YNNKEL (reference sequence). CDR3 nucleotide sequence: TGTGCCAGCAACCAAGTCGGCGGCGGGGAGCAGTTCTTC. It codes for CASNQVGGGEQFF.

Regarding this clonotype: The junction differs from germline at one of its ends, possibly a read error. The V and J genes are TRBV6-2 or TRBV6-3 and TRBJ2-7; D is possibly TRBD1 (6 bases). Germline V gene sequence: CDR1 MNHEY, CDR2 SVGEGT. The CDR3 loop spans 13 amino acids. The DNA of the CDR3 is TGCGCGAGCGGCCCAGGGGTGCCCTACGAGCAGTACTTC. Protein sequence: CASGPGVPYEQYF.

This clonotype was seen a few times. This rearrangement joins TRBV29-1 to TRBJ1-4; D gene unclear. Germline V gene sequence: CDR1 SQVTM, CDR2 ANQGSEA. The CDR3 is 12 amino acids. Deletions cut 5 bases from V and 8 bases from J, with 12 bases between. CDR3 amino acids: CSVSPLYEKLFF. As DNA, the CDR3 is TGCAGCGTTTCGCCCCTTTACGAAAAACTGTTTTTT.

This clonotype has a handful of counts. CDR3 DNA sequence: TGTGCCAGCAGCTCCCCGCACAGGGGTACAGATACGCAGTATTTT. Translating gives CASSSPHRGTDTQYF. The chain uses TRBV7-2 and TRBJ2-3; 7 nucleotides match TRBD1. In germline, CDR1 is SGHTA, CDR2 FQGNSA. With 4 bases clipped from V and 3 bases from J, the junction kept 7 bases outside the gene matches. This CDR3 has 15 residues.

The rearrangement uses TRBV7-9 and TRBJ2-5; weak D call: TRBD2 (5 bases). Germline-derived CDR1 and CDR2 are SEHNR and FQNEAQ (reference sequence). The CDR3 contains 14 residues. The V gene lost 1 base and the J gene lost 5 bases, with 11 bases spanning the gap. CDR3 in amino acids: CASSLGATGETQYF. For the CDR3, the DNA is TGTGCCAGCAGCTTAGGGGCTACGGGGGAGACCCAGTACTTC.

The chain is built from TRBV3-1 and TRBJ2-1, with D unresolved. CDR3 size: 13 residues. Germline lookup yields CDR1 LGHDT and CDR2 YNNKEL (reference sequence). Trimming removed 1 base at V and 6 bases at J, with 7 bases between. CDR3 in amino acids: CASSQGQFNEQFF. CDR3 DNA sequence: TGTGCCAGCAGCCAAGGGCAGTTCAATGAGCAGTTCTTC.

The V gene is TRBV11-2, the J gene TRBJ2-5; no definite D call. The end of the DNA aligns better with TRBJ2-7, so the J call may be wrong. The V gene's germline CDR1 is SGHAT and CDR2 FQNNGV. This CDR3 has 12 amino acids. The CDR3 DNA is TGTGCCAGCAGCTCCGTCCCATACGAGCAGTACTTC. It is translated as CASSSVPYEQYF.

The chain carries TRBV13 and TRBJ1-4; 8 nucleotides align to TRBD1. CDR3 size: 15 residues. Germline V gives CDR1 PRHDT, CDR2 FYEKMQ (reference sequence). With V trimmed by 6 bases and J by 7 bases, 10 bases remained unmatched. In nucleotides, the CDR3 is TGTGCCAGCAGAAAATCCGGGACAGGACGTGAAAAACTGTTTTTT. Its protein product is CASRKSGTGREKLFF.

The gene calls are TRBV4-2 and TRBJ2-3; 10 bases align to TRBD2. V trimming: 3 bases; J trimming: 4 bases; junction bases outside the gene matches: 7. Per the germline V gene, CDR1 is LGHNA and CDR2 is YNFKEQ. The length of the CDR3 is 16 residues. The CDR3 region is CASSQRSGGYPDTQYF. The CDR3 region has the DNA TGTGCCAGCAGCCAGCGTAGCGGGGGGTATCCAGATACGCAGTATTTT.

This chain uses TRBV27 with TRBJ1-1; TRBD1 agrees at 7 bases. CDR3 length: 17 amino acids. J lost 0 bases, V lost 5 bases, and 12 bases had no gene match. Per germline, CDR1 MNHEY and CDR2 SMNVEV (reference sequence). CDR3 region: CASSPRQGFTMNTEAFF. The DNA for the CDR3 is TGTGCCAGCAGTCCTAGACAGGGCTTTACTATGAACACTGAAGCTTTCTTT.

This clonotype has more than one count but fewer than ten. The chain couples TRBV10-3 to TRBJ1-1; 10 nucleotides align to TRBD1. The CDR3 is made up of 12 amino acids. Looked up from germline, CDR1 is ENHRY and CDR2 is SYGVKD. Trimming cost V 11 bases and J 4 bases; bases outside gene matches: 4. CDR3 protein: CAAGTGVTEAFF. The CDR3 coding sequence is TGTGCCGCCGGGACAGGGGTCACTGAAGCTTTCTTT.

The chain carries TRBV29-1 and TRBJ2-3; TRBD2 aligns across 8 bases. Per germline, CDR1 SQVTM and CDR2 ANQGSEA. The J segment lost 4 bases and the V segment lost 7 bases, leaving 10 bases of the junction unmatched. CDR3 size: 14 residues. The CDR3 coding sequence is TGCAGCGGTGAGCGGGGGCCCTCCCCAGATACGCAGTATTTT. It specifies CSGERGPSPDTQYF.

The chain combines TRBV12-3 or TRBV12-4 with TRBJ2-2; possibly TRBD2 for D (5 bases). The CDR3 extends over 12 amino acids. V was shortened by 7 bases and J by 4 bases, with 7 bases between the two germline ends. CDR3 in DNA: TGTGCCAGCAACCTAGCCACCGGGGAGCTGTTTTTT. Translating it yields CASNLATGELFF.

The CDR3 is CASSLRQGASGANVLTF. CDR3 bases: TGTGCCAGCAGCCTAAGACAGGGGGCGAGTGGGGCCAACGTCCTGACTTTC. The rearrangement uses TRBV5-5 and TRBJ2-6; 10 bases are shared with TRBD1. V gave up 4 bases and J gave up 3 bases; unmatched junction bases: 7. CDR1 and CDR2 (germline): SGHKS, YYEKEE (reference sequence). CDR3 length equals 17 residues.

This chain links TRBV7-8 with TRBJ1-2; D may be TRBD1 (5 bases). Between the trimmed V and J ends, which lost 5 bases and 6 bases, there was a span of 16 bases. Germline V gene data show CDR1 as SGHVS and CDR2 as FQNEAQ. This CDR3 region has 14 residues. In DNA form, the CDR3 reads TGTGCCAGCAGCCCCCAGGGTATAAGGGATGGCTACACCTTC. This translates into CASSPQGIRDGYTF.